Listed below are T cell receptor beta chains from one sample, sequenced in a study of response to subunit inactivated influenza vaccine. TCRdb re-analysed the RT-PCR reads in MiXCR, keeping a single row per CDR3 protein. The repertoire holds around 650,000 distinct CDR3 sequences, roughly 14% seen once, with around a tenth in the top ten. The sequences come from PBMCs from blood, collected about 13 days after vaccination. The receptors originated from a man over 45 who received an inactivated influenza vaccine. CDR3s include the opening cysteine and the closing phenylalanine or tryptophan. A D gene is named only where the DNA matches it firmly. A row's size may be missing; if present it is once, few, many or a size class.

NA,TRBV7-3,TRBJ2-1,many,12,CASSSQGREQFF,TGTGCCAGCAGCTCGCAGGGACGCGAGCAGTTCTTC
NA,TRBV20-1,TRBJ2-5,few,11,CSAYFQGDQGF,TGCAGTGCTTATTTCCAGGGTGATCAGGGCTTC
TRBD1,TRBV6-1,TRBJ1-2,NA,14,CASTRGGGAEGYTF,TGTGCCAGCACCCGGGGAGGGGGCGCTGAGGGCTACACCTTC
NA,TRBV12-3/TRBV12-4,TRBJ1-2,few,15,CASTDRPSGDYGYTF,TGTGCCAGCACCGATCGGCCCTCCGGGGACTATGGCTACACCTTC
NA,TRBV15,TRBJ1-5,few,17,CATSRDGAGSVWQPQHF,TGTGCCACCAGCAGAGATGGGGCAGGGAGTGTATGGCAGCCCCAGCATTTT
NA,TRBV7-2,TRBJ1-5,few,14,CASSWGSRNQPQHF,TGTGCCAGCAGTTGGGGCAGCCGCAATCAGCCCCAGCATTTT
NA,TRBV28,TRBJ2-3,few,14,CALQPGGSTDTQYF,TGTGCCCTGCAGCCTGGGGGGAGCACAGATACGCAGTATTTT
NA,TRBV9,TRBJ2-3,few,16,CASSPTQGFSTDTQYF,TGTGCCAGCAGCCCCACACAGGGTTTTAGCACAGATACGCAGTATTTT
NA,TRBV5-1,TRBJ2-1,many,15,CASSLLDPSYNEQFF,TGCGCCAGCAGCTTGCTGGACCCTTCCTACAATGAGCAGTTCTTC
NA,TRBV6-4,TRBJ1-4,once,16,CASTKTGSNYRGKLFF,TGTGCCAGCACTAAAACAGGATCTAACTATCGGGGGAAACTGTTTTTT
TRBD1,TRBV4-1,TRBJ2-3,NA,15,CASRFREQGADTQYF,TGCGCCAGCAGATTCAGGGAACAGGGGGCAGATACGCAGTATTTT
NA,TRBV14,TRBJ2-7,few,13,CASSLMGGDEQYF,TGTGCCAGCAGCCTCATGGGCGGCGACGAGCAGTACTTC
TRBD2,TRBV3-1,TRBJ2-5,many,15,CASSQVGLAQETQYF,TGTGCCAGCAGCCAGGTCGGACTAGCCCAAGAGACCCAGTACTTC
NA,TRBV5-1,TRBJ2-2,NA,16,CASSFFGTYFTGELFF,TGCGCCAGCAGCTTTTTCGGGACTTACTTCACCGGGGAGCTGTTTTTT
NA,TRBV7-8,TRBJ1-4,NA,17,CASSLARRPQVGEKLFF,TGTGCCAGCAGCTTAGCGAGGAGGCCTCAAGTCGGGGAAAAACTGTTTTTT
NA,TRBV7-2,TRBJ2-7,few,15,CASSLTSFARGEQYF,TGTGCCAGCAGCCTTACAAGTTTCGCCCGAGGGGAGCAGTACTTC
NA,TRBV30,TRBJ2-7,NA,14,CAWGGGGIYYEQYF,TGTGCCTGGGGTGGAGGGGGGATTTACTACGAGCAGTACTTC
NA,TRBV5-1,TRBJ1-1,few,13,CASSPQGQPEAFF,TGCGCCAGCAGCCCACAGGGACAACCTGAAGCTTTCTTT
NA,TRBV5-1,TRBJ2-7,NA,13,CASSLESTYDQYF,TGCGCCAGCAGCTTGGAATCCACCTACGACCAGTACTTC
TRBD2,TRBV28,TRBJ2-3,NA,16,CASSQSSGSFADTQYF,TGTGCCAGCAGTCAATCTAGCGGGAGTTTCGCAGATACGCAGTATTTT
NA,TRBV15,TRBJ2-1,few,15,CATSPETLVNNEQFF,TGTGCCACCAGCCCAGAAACGCTTGTGAACAATGAGCAGTTCTTC
NA,TRBV7-3,TRBJ2-1,many,16,CASSLNLLSSYNEQFF,TGTGCCAGCAGCTTAAATCTACTTTCCTCCTACAATGAGCAGTTCTTC
TRBD2,TRBV20-1,TRBJ2-2,many,16,CSARATTGGNYGELFF,TGCAGTGCTAGAGCCACGACGGGGGGGAACTACGGGGAGCTGTTTTTT
TRBD1,TRBV12-3/TRBV12-4,TRBJ1-5,NA,13,CASRTQGDQPQHF,TGTGCCAGCAGGACACAGGGGGATCAGCCCCAGCATTTT
TRBD2,TRBV10-3,TRBJ2-1,NA,17,CAIGAGGSLGSYNEQFF,TGTGCCATCGGTGCGGGAGGATCCCTGGGTTCCTACAATGAGCAGTTCTTC
NA,TRBV12-3/TRBV12-4,TRBJ2-7,many,14,CASSAPAPSYEQYF,TGTGCCAGCAGCGCCCCTGCGCCATCCTACGAGCAGTACTTC
NA,TRBV11-2,TRBJ2-5,many,12,CASSLVPETQYF,TGTGCCAGCAGCTTAGTGCCAGAGACCCAGTACTTC
NA,TRBV29-1,TRBJ1-2,NA,14,CSVEGLRDFHGYTF,TGCAGCGTTGAAGGCCTCAGGGATTTCCATGGCTACACCTTC
TRBD2,TRBV5-1,TRBJ2-1,few,15,CASTPASGSYNEQFF,TGCGCCAGCACCCCCGCTAGCGGGTCCTACAATGAGCAGTTCTTC
NA,TRBV10-3,TRBJ1-5,NA,14,CAISEGGAVQPQHF,TGTGCCATCAGTGAGGGGGGGGCTGTTCAGCCCCAGCATTTT
TRBD2,TRBV20-1,TRBJ2-5,NA,15,CSAQNPGGGQETQYF,TGCAGTGCCCAAAACCCGGGGGGGGGACAAGAGACCCAGTACTTC
NA,TRBV12-3/TRBV12-4,TRBJ2-3,few,13,CASSFGSGDTQYF,TGTGCCAGCAGTTTTGGGTCGGGAGATACGCAGTATTTT
NA,TRBV7-2,TRBJ2-2,few,15,CASSFKVGYTGELFF,TGTGCCAGCAGCTTCAAGGTGGGGTACACCGGGGAGCTGTTTTTT
NA,TRBV15,TRBJ1-4,few,13,CATSRADAEKLFF,TGTGCCACCAGCAGAGCCGATGCGGAAAAACTGTTTTTT
NA,TRBV6-2/TRBV6-3,TRBJ2-1,NA,14,CAPPGSSSYNEQFF,TGTGCCCCCCCGGGCTCGAGCTCCTACAATGAGCAGTTCTTC
NA,TRBV20-1,TRBJ2-3,NA,17,CSARGPSDSPDTDTQYF,TGCAGTGCTAGAGGCCCGAGTGACTCGCCCGACACAGATACGCAGTATTTT
NA,TRBV20-1,TRBJ2-7,few,16,CSASLPTGMSSYEQYF,TGCAGTGCTTCCCTTCCCACAGGTATGAGCTCCTACGAGCAGTACTTC
NA,TRBV12-3/TRBV12-4,TRBJ2-5,once,13,CASSLALRTPRHF,TGTGCCAGCAGTTTAGCGCTAAGGACCCCCCGTCACTTC
NA,TRBV24-1,TRBJ2-1,NA,13,CATSDSGYDEQFF,TGTGCCACCAGTGATTCGGGGTATGATGAGCAGTTCTTC
TRBD2,TRBV6-2/TRBV6-3,TRBJ2-2,NA,17,CASRSNSETSPTGELFF,TGTGCCAGCAGGTCCAATTCGGAGACTAGCCCCACCGGGGAGCTGTTTTTT
NA,TRBV28,TRBJ2-7,few,16,CASRQDRDKLPYEQYF,TGTGCCAGCAGACAAGACCGGGACAAACTACCCTACGAGCAGTACTTC
NA,TRBV28,TRBJ2-5,once,11,CASSSFDAQYF,TGTGCCAGCAGTTCCTTCGATGCCCAGTACTTC
NA,TRBV28,TRBJ2-1,NA,15,CASSLTQGNDNEQFF,TGTGCCAGCAGTTTAACACAGGGTAACGACAATGAGCAGTTCTTC
TRBD1,TRBV20-1,TRBJ1-2,NA,16,CSAREPTGTGGRGYTF,TGCAGTGCTAGAGAGCCCACAGGGACAGGAGGACGGGGCTACACCTTC
NA,TRBV7-9,TRBJ2-7,many,14,CASSSGRASYEQYF,TGTGCCAGCAGCTCGGGGAGAGCCTCCTACGAGCAGTACTTC
TRBD2,TRBV5-1,TRBJ2-3,few,16,CASSIGLAEHTDTQYF,TGCGCCAGCAGCATAGGACTAGCGGAACACACAGATACGCAGTATTTT
NA,TRBV6-2/TRBV6-3,TRBJ2-7,few,13,CASSRRRGNEQYF,TGTGCCAGCAGCCGGCGAAGAGGGAACGAGCAGTACTTC
TRBD2,TRBV4-2,TRBJ2-2,NA,16,CASSQASGAFTGELFF,TGTGCCAGCAGCCAGGCTAGCGGGGCCTTCACCGGGGAGCTGTTTTTT
NA,TRBV5-1,TRBJ1-4,few,13,CASSVTGHEKLFF,TGCGCCAGCAGCGTGACAGGACATGAAAAACTGTTTTTT
TRBD2,TRBV5-6,TRBJ2-3,many,15,CASSLGLAGKYTQYF,TGTGCCAGCAGCTTAGGACTAGCGGGAAAATATACGCAGTATTTT
NA,TRBV5-4,TRBJ2-7,few,13,CASSFQGSGEQYF,TGTGCCAGCAGCTTCCAGGGATCGGGGGAGCAGTACTTC